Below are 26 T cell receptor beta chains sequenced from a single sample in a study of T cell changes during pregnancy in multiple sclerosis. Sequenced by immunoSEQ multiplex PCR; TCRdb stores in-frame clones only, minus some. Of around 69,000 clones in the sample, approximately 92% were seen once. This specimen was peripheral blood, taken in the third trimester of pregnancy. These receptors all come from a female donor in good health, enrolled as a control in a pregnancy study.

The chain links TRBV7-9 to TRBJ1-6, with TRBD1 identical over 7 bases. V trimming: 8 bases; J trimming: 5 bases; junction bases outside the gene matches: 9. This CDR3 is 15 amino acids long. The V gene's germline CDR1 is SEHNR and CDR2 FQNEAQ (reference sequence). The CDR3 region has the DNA TGTGCCAGCGCCCCCCAGGGGGTTAATAATTCACCCCTCCACTTT. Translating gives CASAPQGVNNSPLHF.

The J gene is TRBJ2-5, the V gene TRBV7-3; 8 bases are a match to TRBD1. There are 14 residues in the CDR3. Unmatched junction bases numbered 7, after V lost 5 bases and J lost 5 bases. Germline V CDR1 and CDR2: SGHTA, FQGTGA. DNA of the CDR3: TGTGCCAGCAGCCCACAGGGGGAATGGGAGACCCAGTACTTC. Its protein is CASSPQGEWETQYF.

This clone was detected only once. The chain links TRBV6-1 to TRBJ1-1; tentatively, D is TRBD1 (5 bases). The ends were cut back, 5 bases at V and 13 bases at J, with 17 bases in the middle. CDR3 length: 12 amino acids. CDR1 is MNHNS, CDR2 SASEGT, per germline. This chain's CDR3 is CASSSLEGPGFF. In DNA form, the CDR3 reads TGTGCCAGCAGTTCCTTGGAGGGGCCGGGTTTCTTT.

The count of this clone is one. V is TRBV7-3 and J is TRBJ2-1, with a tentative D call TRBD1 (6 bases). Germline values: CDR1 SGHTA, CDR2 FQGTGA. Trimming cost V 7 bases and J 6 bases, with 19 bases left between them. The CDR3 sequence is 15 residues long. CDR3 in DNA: TGTGCCAGCACCGCAGGGGACGGAGGATTCAATGAGCAGTTCTTC. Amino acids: CASTAGDGGFNEQFF.

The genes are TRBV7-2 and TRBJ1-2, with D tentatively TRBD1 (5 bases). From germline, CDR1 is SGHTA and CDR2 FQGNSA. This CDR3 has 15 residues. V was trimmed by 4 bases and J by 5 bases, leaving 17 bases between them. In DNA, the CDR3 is TGTGCCAGCAGCTCGCACCGGGGCGGGGTGTATGGCTACACCTTC. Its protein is CASSSHRGGVYGYTF.

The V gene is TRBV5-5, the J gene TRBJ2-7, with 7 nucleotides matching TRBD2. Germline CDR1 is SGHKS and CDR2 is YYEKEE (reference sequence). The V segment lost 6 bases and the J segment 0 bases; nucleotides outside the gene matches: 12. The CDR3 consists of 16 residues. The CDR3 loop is CASNYPGGMSSYEQYF. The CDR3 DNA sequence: TGTGCCAGCAACTACCCCGGGGGGATGAGCTCCTACGAGCAGTACTTC.

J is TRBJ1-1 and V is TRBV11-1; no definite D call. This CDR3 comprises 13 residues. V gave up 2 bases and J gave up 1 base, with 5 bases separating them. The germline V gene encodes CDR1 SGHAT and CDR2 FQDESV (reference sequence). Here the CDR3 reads CASSLRRNTEAFF. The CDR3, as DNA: TGTGCCAGCAGCTTAAGGAGGAACACTGAAGCTTTCTTT.

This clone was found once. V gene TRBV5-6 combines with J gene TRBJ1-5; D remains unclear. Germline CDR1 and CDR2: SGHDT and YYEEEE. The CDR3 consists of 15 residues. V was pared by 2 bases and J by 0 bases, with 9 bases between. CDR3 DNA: TGTGCCAGCAGCTTTGGAGGAGATAGCAATCAGCCCCAGCATTTT. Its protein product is CASSFGGDSNQPQHF.

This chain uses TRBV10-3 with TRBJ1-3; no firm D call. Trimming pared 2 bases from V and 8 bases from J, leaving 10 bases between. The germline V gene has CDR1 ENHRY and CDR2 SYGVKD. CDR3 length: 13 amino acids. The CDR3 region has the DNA TGTGCCATCAGTGAGACCCGTCGGGACACCATATATTTT. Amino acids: CAISETRRDTIYF.

The CDR3 here is CASRGGGAGEKLFF. CDR3 sequence (DNA): TGTGCCAGCAGGGGGGGAGGGGCTGGTGAAAAACTGTTTTTT. The rearrangement links TRBV6-1 to TRBJ1-4; possible D gene TRBD1, 5 bases. There are 14 residues in the CDR3. Germline values: CDR1 MNHNS, CDR2 SASEGT. V was cut by 6 bases and J by 7 bases, with 15 bases left in between.

The CDR3 sequence is CASSLFGQPTYEQYF. The CDR3 DNA follows: TGTGCCAGCAGTTTATTTGGACAGCCAACCTACGAGCAGTACTTC. The chain is built from TRBV27 and TRBJ2-7; a possible D gene is TRBD1 (6 bases). The CDR3 spans 15 residues. Germline CDR1 reads MNHEY; CDR2 reads SMNVEV (reference sequence). The V and J ends lost 1 base and 2 bases respectively, with 12 bases between them.

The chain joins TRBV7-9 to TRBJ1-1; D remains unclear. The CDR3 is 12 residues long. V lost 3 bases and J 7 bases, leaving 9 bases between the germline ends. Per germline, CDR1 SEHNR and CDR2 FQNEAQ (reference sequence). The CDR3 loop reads CASSFAAYEAFF. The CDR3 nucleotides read TGTGCCAGCAGCTTCGCGGCGTATGAAGCTTTCTTT.

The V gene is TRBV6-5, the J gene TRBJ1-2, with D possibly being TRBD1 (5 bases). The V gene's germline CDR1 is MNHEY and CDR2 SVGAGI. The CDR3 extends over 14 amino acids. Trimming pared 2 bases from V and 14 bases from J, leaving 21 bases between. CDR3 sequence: CASSYAGGGKFYTF. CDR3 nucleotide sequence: TGTGCCAGCAGTTACGCTGGGGGAGGGAAGTTTTATACCTTC.

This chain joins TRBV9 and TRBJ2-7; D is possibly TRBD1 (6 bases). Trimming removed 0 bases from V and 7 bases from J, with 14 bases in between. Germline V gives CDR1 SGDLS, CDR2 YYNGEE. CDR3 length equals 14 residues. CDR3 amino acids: CASSVAGQLGEQYF. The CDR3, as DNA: TGTGCCAGCAGCGTAGCTGGACAGCTTGGGGAGCAGTACTTC.

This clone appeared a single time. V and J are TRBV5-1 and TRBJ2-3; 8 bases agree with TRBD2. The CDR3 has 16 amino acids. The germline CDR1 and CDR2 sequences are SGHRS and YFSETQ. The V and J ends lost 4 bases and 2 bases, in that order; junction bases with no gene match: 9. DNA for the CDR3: TGCGCCAGCAGCACAGTCCGGGGGGGCCTCACAGATACGCAGTATTTT. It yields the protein CASSTVRGGLTDTQYF.

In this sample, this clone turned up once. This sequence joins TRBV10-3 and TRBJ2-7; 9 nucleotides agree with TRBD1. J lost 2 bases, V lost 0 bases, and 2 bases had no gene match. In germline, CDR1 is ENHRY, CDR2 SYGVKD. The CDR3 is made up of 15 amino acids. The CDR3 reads CAISESGTGPYEQYF. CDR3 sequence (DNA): TGTGCCATCAGTGAGTCCGGGACAGGGCCCTACGAGCAGTACTTC.

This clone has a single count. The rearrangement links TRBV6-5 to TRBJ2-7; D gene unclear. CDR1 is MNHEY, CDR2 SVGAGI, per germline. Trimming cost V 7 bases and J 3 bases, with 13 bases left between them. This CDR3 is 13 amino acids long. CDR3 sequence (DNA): TGTGCCAGCACCTCCTCGACGGGCTACGAGCAGTACTTC. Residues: CASTSSTGYEQYF.

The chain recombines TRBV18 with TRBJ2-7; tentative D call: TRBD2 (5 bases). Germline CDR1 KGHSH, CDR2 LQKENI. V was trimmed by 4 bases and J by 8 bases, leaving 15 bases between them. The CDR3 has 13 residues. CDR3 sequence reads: CASSRRNLAKQYF. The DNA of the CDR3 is TGTGCCAGCTCACGACGAAACTTAGCGAAGCAGTACTTC.

CDR3: CASRRTGGKYYGYTF. The CDR3 DNA reads TGTGCCAGCAGAAGGACAGGGGGAAAGTACTATGGCTACACCTTC. V and J are TRBV28 and TRBJ1-2, with 10 bases matching TRBD1. This CDR3 contains 15 residues. V shed 6 bases and J 3 bases; nucleotides not matched to a gene: 7. Germline-derived CDR1 and CDR2 are MDHEN and SYDVKM.

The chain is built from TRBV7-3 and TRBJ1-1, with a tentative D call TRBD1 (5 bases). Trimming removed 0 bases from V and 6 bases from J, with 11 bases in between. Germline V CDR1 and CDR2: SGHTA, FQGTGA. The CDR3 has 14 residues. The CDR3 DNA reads TGTGCCAGCAGCTTAACAGGGGTTTGGGCTGAAGCTTTCTTT. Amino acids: CASSLTGVWAEAFF.

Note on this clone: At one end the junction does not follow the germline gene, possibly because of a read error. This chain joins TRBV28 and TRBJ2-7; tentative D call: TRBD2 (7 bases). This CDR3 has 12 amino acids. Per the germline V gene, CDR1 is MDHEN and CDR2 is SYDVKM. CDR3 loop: CASRTGRVPPTF. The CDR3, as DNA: TGTGCCAGCAGAACAGGGAGGGTCCCCCCAACCTTC.

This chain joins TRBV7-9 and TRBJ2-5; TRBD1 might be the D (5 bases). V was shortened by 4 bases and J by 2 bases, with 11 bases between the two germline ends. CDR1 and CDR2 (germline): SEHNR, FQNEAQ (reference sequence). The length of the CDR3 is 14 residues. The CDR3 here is CASSSSGPQETQYF. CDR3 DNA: TGTGCCAGCAGCTCGTCAGGGCCACAAGAGACCCAGTACTTC.

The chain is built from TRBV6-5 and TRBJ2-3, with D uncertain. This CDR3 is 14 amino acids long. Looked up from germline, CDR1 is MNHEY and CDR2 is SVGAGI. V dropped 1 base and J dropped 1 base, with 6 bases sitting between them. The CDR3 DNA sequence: TGTGCCAGCAGTTACTTAGCCCGCACAGATACGCAGTATTTT. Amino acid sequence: CASSYLARTDTQYF.

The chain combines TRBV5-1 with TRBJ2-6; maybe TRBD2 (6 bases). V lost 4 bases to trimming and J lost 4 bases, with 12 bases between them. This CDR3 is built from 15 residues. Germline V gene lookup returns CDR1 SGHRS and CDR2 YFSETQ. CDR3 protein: CASSAGGAGANVLTF. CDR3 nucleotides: TGCGCCAGCAGCGCGGGCGGGGCCGGGGCCAACGTCCTGACTTTC.

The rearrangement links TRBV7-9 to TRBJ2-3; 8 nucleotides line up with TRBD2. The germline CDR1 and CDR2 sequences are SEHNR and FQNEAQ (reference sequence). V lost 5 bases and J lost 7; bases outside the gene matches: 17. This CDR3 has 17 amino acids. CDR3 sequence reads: CASSPGVLGRASYTQYF. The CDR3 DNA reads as TGTGCCAGCAGCCCAGGGGTCCTCGGGAGGGCTTCGTATACGCAGTATTTT.

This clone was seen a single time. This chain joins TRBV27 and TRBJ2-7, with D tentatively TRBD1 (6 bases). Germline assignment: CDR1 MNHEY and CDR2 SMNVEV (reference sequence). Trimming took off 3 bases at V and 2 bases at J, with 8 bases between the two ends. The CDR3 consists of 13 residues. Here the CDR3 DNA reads TGTGCCAGCAGTTTCAGGGGAACCTACGAGCAGTACTTC. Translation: CASSFRGTYEQYF.